The rows below give T cell receptor beta chains drawn from one sample of a study of PD-L1 blockade in urothelial cancer. TCRdb's copy holds only in-frame clones and misses some; the assay was immunoSEQ multiplex PCR. The sample records approximately 79,000 clones, 80% to 95% being singletons. The input for sequencing was PBMCs, taken around atezolizumab (anti-PD-L1) treatment. The receptors come from a woman over 75 with urothelial cancer. CDR3s include the opening cysteine and the closing phenylalanine or tryptophan. A D gene is named only where the DNA matches it firmly.

CDR3 protein: CASSRDSPGYTF
D gene: -
V gene: TRBV6-1

CDR3 protein: CASSENPGENTEAFF
D gene: -
V gene: TRBV2

CDR3 protein: CAIRSSGSINTGELFF
D gene: TRBD2
V gene: TRBV10-3

CDR3 protein: CASSEEEEPYSNQPQHF
D gene: -
V gene: TRBV2

CDR3 protein: CASSEGGMNTEAFF
D gene: -
V gene: TRBV11-3

CDR3 protein: CASSLESRGGQPQHF
D gene: -
V gene: TRBV11-2

CDR3 protein: CASKEGFSYEQYF
D gene: -
V gene: TRBV10-2

CDR3 protein: CAWRGTGISYEQYF
D gene: TRBD1
V gene: TRBV30

CDR3 protein: CAGGTHYEQYF
D gene: -
V gene: TRBV6-1

CDR3 protein: CASSDPGRSAEAFF
D gene: -
V gene: TRBV6-1

CDR3 protein: CASSVAGAGSYNEQFF
D gene: TRBD2
V gene: TRBV5-4

CDR3 protein: CASSLGLEGNTEAFF
D gene: -
V gene: TRBV7-9

CDR3 protein: CSAGDFAGELFF
D gene: -
V gene: TRBV29-1

CDR3 protein: CASILAFATNEKLFF
D gene: -
V gene: TRBV2

CDR3 protein: CASSTGQGYNEQFF
D gene: TRBD1
V gene: TRBV5-1

CDR3 protein: CASSRTGVYEQYF
D gene: TRBD1
V gene: TRBV19

CDR3 protein: CASSVGNRRETQYF
D gene: -
V gene: TRBV9

CDR3 protein: CASGPGQGPQPQHF
D gene: TRBD1
V gene: TRBV27

CDR3 protein: CASSQDRGGSYGYTF
D gene: -
V gene: TRBV14

CDR3 protein: CASSPTSGSTGETQYF
D gene: TRBD2
V gene: TRBV18

CDR3 protein: CASSLQETQYF
D gene: -
V gene: TRBV27

CDR3 protein: CASTPNRGQVTNQPQHF
D gene: TRBD1
V gene: TRBV11-2

CDR3 protein: CASSSVRNTEAFF
D gene: -
V gene: TRBV6-6

CDR3 protein: CASGGSGLPTDTQYF
D gene: -
V gene: TRBV7-2

CDR3 protein: CASSSHGQPQHF
D gene: -
V gene: TRBV19

CDR3 protein: CATRSGSGTDTQYF
D gene: TRBD2
V gene: TRBV15

CDR3 protein: CASAAGWDYNEQFF
D gene: -
V gene: TRBV28

CDR3 protein: CASRQLAGSTYEQYF
D gene: TRBD2
V gene: TRBV2

CDR3 protein: CSVAVGGQSTDTQYF
D gene: -
V gene: TRBV29-1

CDR3 protein: CASSEQREGFADTQYF
D gene: TRBD2
V gene: TRBV5-1

CDR3 protein: CASRLDRGRDEQYF
D gene: TRBD1
V gene: TRBV28

CDR3 protein: CASSKGGSGRVVDTQYF
D gene: TRBD2
V gene: TRBV14

CDR3 protein: CASSPGTGVRDTQYF
D gene: TRBD1
V gene: TRBV5-6

CDR3 protein: CASSPTGQGDGTEAFF
D gene: TRBD1
V gene: TRBV5-1

CDR3 protein: CASAGLAYNEQFF
D gene: TRBD2
V gene: TRBV5-1

CDR3 protein: CASSLLGQGETGELFF
D gene: TRBD1
V gene: TRBV11-1

CDR3 protein: CASMGGQPDYTF
D gene: -
V gene: TRBV7-9

CDR3 protein: CASSEGTGLTHTF
D gene: TRBD1
V gene: TRBV6-1

CDR3 protein: CASSWQVNSNQPQHF
D gene: -
V gene: TRBV19

CDR3 protein: CASSQERTGLYNEQFF
D gene: TRBD1
V gene: TRBV4-1

CDR3 protein: CAWSLNAGELFF
D gene: -
V gene: TRBV30

CDR3 protein: CASRLGASGANVLTF
D gene: -
V gene: TRBV2

CDR3 protein: CASSPGLAGTKYEQYF
D gene: TRBD2
V gene: TRBV28

CDR3 protein: CASSYLGGSHTGELFF
D gene: TRBD2
V gene: TRBV6-5

CDR3 protein: CATSRDPLRALDRGNTEAFF
D gene: TRBD1
V gene: TRBV15

CDR3 protein: CASSDNLDRGYTF
D gene: TRBD1
V gene: TRBV10-2

CDR3 protein: CATCVLGSSYNEQFF
D gene: -
V gene: TRBV27

CDR3 protein: CASSSQQGVNTEAFF
D gene: TRBD1
V gene: TRBV5-1

CDR3 protein: CASSEFGGQGVSGNTIYF
D gene: -
V gene: TRBV2

CDR3 protein: CASVTAMADYGYTF
D gene: -
V gene: TRBV28